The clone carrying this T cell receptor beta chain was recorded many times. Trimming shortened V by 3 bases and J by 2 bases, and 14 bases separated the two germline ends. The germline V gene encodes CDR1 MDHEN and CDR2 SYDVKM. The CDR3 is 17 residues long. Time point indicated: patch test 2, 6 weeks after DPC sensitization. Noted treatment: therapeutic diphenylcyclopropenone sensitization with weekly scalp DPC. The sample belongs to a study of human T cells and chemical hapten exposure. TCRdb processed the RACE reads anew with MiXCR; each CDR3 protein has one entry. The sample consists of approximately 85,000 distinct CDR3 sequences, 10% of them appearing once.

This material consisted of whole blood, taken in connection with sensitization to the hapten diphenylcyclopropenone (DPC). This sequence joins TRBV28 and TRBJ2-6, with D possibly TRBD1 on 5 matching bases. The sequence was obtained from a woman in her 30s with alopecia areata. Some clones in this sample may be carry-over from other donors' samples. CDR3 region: CASSFPQGLAGANVLTF. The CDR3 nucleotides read TGTGCCAGCAGTTTCCCCCAGGGTCTTGCTGGGGCCAACGTCCTGACTTTC. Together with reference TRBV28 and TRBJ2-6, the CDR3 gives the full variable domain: DVKVTQSSRYLVKRTGEKVFLECVQDMDHENMFWYRQDPGLGLRLIYFSYDVKMKEKGDIPEGYSVSREKKERFSLILESASTNQTSMYLCASSFPQGLAGANVLTFGAGSRLTVL.